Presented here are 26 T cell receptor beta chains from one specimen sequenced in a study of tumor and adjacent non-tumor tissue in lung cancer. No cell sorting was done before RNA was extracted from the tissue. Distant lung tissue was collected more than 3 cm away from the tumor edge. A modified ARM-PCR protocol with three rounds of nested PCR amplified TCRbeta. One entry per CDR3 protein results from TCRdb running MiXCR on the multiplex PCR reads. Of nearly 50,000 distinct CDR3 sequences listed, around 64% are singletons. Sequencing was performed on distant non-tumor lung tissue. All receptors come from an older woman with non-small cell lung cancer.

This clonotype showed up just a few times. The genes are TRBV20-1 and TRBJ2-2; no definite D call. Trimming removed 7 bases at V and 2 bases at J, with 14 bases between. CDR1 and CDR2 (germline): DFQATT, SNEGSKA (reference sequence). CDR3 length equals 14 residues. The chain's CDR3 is CSGSLGVNTGELFF. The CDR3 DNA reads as TGCAGTGGTAGTTTGGGCGTTAACACCGGGGAGCTGTTTTTT.

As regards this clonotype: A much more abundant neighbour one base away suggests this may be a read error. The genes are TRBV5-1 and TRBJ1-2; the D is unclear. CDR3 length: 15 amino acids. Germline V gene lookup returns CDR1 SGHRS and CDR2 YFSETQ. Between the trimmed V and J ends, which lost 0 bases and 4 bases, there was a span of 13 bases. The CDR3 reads CASSLVGYSIYGYTF. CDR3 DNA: TGCGCCAGCAGCTTGGTAGGCTACAGTATCTATGGCTACACCTTC.

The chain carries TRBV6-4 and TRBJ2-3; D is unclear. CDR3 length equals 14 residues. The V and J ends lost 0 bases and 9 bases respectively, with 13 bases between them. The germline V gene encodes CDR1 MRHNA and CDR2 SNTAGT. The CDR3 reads CASSDSMPPRTQYF. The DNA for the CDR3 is TGTGCCAGCAGTGACTCGATGCCTCCACGGACGCAGTATTTT.

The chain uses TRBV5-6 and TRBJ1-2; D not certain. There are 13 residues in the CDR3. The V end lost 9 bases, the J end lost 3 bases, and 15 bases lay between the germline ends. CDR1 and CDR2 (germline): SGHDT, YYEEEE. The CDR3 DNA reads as TGTGCCACTTACAACAAGGATGACTATGGCTACACCTTC. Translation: CATYNKDDYGYTF.

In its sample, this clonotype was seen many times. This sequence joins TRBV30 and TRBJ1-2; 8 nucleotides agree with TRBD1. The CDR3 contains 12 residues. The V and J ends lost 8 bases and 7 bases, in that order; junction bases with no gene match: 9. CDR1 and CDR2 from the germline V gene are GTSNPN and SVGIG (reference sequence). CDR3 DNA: TGTGCCGTCGCTACAGGGGGTGGTGGCTACACCTTC. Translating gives CAVATGGGGYTF.

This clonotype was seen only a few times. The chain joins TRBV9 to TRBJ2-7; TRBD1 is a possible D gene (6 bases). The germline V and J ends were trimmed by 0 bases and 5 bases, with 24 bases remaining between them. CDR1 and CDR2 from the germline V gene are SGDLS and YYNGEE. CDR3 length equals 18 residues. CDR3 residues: CASSVDDRRYDLLHEQYF. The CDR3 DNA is TGTGCCAGCAGCGTAGACGACAGGAGGTACGACCTTCTCCACGAGCAGTACTTC.

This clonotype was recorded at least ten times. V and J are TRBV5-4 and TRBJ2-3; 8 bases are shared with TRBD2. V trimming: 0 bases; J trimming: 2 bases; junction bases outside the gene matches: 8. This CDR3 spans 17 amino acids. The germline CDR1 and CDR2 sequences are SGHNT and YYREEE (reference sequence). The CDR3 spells CASSLGGSGRFTDTQYF. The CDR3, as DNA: TGTGCCAGCAGCTTGGGGGGGAGCGGGAGATTCACAGATACGCAGTATTTT.

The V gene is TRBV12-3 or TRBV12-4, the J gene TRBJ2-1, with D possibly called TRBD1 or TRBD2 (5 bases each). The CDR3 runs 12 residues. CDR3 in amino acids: CSISSRGDEQFF. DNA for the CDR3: TGTTCCATCAGTTCTCGGGGCGACGAGCAGTTCTTC.

This CDR3 is CASSEKVNTETFF. The CDR3 DNA reads TGTGCCAGCAGTGAAAAAGTGAACACCGAAACTTTCTTT. The J gene is TRBJ1-1, the V gene TRBV6-1; no firm D call. Germline V gene data show CDR1 as MNHNS and CDR2 as SASEGT. This CDR3 is built from 13 residues. V shed 2 bases and J shed 12 bases, with 16 bases lying between them.

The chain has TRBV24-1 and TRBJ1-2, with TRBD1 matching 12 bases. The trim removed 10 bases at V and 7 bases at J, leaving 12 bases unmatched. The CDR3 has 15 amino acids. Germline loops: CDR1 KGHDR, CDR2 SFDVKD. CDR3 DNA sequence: TGTGCCACACGTGATTTCGGGACAGGGGGCAGTGGCTACACCTTC. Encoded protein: CATRDFGTGGSGYTF.

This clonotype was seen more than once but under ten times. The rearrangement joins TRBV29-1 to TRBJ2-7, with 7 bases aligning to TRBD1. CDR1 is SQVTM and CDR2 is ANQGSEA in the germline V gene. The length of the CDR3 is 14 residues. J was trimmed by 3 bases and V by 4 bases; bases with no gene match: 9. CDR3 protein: CSVVDYTGDYEQYF. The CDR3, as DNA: TGCAGCGTTGTTGATTATACAGGGGACTACGAGCAGTACTTC.

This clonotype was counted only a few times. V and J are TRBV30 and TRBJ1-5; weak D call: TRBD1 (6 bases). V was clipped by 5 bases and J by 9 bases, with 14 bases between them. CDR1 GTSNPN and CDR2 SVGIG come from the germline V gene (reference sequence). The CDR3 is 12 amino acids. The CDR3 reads CAWAPEGGPQHF. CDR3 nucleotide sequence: TGTGCCTGGGCCCCTGAAGGGGGGCCCCAGCATTTT. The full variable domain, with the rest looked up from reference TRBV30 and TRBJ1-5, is SQTIHQWPATLVQPVGSPLSLECTVEGTSNPNLYWYRQAAGRGLQLLFYSVGIGQISSEVPQNLSASRPQDRQFILSSKKLLLSDSGFYLCAWAPEGGPQHFGDGTRLSIL.

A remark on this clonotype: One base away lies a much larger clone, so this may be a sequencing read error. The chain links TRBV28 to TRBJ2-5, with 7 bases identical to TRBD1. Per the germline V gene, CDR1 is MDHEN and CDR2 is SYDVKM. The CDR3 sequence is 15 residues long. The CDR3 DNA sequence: TGTACCAGCAGTGCCCCCCTACAGGGGAAAGAGACCCAGTACTTC. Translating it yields CTSSAPLQGKETQYF.

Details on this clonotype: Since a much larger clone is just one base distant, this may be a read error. The CDR3 loop reads CSARDELAGGELFF. The CDR3 region has the DNA TGCAGTGCTAGAGATGAACTAGCGGGAGGGGAGCTGTTTTTT. The rearrangement joins TRBV20-1 to TRBJ2-2; TRBD2 matches at 10 bases. CDR1 and CDR2 (germline): DFQATT, SNEGSKA (reference sequence). This CDR3 contains 14 residues. Trimming at V came to 0 bases and at J to 8 bases, leaving 3 bases not matched to a gene.

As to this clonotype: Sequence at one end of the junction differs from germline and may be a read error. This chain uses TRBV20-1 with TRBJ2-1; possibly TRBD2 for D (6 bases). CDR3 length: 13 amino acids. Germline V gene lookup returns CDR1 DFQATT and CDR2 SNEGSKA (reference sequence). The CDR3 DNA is TGCCGTGCATTGGGCGGGGCCAACAATGAGAAGTTCTTC. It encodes CRALGGANNEKFF.

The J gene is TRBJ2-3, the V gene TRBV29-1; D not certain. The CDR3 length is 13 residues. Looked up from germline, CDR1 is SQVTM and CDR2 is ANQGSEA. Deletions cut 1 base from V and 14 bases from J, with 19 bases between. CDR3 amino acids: CSVEVAGTDTWYF. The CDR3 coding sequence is TGCAGCGTTGAAGTCGCAGGCACAGATACGTGGTATTTT.

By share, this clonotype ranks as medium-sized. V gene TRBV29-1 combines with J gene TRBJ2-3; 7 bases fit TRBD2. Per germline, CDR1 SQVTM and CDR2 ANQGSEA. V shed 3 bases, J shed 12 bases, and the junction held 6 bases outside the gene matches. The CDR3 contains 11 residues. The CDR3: CSVEWEGGQYF. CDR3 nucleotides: TGCAGCGTTGAGTGGGAGGGAGGTCAGTATTTT.

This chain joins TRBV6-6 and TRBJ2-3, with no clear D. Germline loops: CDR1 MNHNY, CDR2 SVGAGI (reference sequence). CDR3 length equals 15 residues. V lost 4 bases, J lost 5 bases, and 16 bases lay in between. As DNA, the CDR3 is TGTGCCAGCAGTTCCGGAACATGGGGTGTAGATACGCAGTATTTT. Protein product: CASSSGTWGVDTQYF.

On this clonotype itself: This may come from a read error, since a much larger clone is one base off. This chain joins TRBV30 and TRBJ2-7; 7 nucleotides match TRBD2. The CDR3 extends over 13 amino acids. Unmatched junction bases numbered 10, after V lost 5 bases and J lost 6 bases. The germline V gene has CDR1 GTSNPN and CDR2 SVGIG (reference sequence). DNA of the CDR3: TGTGCCTGGGTCGCAACGGGAGGAGGCGAGCAGTACTTC. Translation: CAWVATGGGEQYF.

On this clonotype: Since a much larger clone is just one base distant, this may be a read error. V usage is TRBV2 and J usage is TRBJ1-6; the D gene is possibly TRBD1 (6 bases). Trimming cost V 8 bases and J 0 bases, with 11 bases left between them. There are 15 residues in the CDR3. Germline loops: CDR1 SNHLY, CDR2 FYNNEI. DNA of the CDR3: TGTGCCAGCGGTGGACAGAGCTCCTATAATTCACCCCTCCACTTT. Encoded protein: CASGGQSSYNSPLHF.

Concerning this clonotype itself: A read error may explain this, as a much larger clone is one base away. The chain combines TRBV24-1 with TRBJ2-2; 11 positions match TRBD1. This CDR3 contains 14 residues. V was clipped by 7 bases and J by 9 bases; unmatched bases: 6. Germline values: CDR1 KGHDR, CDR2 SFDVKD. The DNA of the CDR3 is TGTGCCACCAGGGGACAGGGGGTTGCCAGGGAGCTGTTTTTT. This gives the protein CATRGQGVARELFF.

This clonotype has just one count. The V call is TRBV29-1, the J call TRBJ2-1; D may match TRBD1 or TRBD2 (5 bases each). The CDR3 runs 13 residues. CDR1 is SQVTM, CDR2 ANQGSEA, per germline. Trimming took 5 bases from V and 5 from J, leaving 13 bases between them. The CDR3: CSVNPGRDNEQFF. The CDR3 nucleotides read TGCAGCGTTAACCCAGGGCGGGACAATGAGCAGTTCTTC.

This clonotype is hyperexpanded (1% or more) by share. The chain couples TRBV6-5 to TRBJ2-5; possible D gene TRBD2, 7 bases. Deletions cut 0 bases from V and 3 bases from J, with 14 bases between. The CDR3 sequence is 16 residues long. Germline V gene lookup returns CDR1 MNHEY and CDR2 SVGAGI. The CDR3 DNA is TGTGCCAGCAGTTACTCGCTTGGGGAGGGGGAAGAGACCCAGTACTTC. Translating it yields CASSYSLGEGEETQYF.

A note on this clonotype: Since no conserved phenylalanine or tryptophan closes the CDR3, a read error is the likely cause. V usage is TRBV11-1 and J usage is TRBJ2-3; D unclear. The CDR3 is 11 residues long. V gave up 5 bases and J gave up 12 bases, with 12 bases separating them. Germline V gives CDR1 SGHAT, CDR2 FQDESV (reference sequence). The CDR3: CASSLLVVQYY. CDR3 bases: TGTGCCAGCAGCCTTCTCGTAGTTCAGTATTAT.

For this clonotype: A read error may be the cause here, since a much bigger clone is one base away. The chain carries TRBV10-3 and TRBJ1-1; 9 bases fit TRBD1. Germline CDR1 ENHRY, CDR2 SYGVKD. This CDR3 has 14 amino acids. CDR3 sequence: CVIREPTGGTEAFF. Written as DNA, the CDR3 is TGTGTCATCAGAGAACCGACAGGGGGGACTGAAGCTTTCTTT.

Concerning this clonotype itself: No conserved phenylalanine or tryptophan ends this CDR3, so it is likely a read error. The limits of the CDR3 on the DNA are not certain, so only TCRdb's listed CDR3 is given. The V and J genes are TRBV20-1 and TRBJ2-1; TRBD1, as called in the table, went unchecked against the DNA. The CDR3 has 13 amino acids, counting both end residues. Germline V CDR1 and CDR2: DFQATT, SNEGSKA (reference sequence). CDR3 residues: CSALPLALDKQFL.